This T cell receptor beta chain was recovered during a study of control samples from healthy donors and cancer patients. Some clones are missing from TCRdb's copy, which holds only in-frame ones; the method was immunoSEQ multiplex PCR. The sample records under 150,000 clones, around 86% being singletons. Per germline, CDR1 WSHSY and CDR2 SAAADI. The length of the CDR3 is 19 residues. The junction had 11 bases not matched to a gene; V was cut back by 5 bases and J by 0 bases. Specimen: blood. V usage is TRBV10-2 and J usage is TRBJ2-6; 9 nucleotides align to TRBD2. This TCR derives from a man between 40 and 49 years old in good health. DNA of the CDR3: TGCGCCAGCAGTCGCCTGGGACTAGCCGTCTACTCTGGGGCCAACGTCCTGACTTTC. It yields the protein CASSRLGLAVYSGANVLTF.